This T cell receptor (beta chain) is drawn from a study of T cell repertoires in cytomegalovirus infection. In the study overall: Signatures in public TCR beta sequences pointed to both CMV infection and matching HLA type. The study, taken as a whole, reports: The ex vivo response was dominated by HLA-C-restricted CMV-specific TCR beta clonotypes.

A remark on this clonotype: Its target is unknown.

TCRdb passed the reads through MiXCR, listing each CDR3 protein once. The table has 800,000 to 950,000 distinct CDR3 sequences, 32% seen once. This TCR derives from a human donor in good health (CMV status not recorded). Some clones in this sample may be carry-over from other donors' samples. The input for sequencing was cultured CD8+ T cells from PBMCs, taken from culture after CMV antigen stimulation.

CDR3 sequence (DNA): TGTGCCAGCAGTTCCTCGGGTCCTGCTGGCTACACCTTC. It yields the protein CASSSSGPAGYTF. The V call is TRBV27, the J call TRBJ1-2; D not resolved. CDR3 length: 13 residues. V was trimmed by 4 bases and J by 7 bases, leaving 13 bases between them. Germline-derived CDR1 and CDR2 are MNHEY and SMNVEV (reference sequence).